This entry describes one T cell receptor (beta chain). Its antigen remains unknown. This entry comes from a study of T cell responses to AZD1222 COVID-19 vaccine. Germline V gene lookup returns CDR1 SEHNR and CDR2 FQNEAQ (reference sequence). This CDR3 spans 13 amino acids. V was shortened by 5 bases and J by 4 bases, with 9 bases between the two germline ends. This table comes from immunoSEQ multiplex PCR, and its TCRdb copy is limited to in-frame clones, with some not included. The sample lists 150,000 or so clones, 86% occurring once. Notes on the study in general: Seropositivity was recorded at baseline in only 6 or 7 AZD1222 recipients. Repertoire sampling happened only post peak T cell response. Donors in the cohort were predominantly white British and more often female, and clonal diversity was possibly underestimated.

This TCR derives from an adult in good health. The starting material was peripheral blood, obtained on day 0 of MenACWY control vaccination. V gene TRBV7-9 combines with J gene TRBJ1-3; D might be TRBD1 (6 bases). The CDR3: CASSQGTGNTIYF. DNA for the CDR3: TGTGCCAGCAGCCAGGGGACCGGAAACACCATATATTTT.